This T cell receptor (beta chain) originates from a study of blood T cell repertoires in COVID-19. This CDR3 has 13 residues. Germline V gene sequence: CDR1 MDHEN, CDR2 SYDVKM. Trimming shortened V by 10 bases and J by 5 bases, and 17 bases separated the two germline ends. The table came from immunoSEQ multiplex PCR; TCRdb's copy has only in-frame clones and leaves some out. The sample holds 50,000 to 75,000 clones, more than 75% seen once. The genes are TRBV28 and TRBJ1-2; unclear D gene. Sample: peripheral blood. This TCR derives from a man between 60 and 75 years old with COVID-19, enrolled during active disease. CDR3 coding DNA: TGTGCCACCACGACGGGTAAAGAGTATGGCTACACCTTC. This encodes CATTTGKEYGYTF.